The rows below give T cell receptor beta chains drawn from one sample of a study of CD8 T cells in ankylosing spondylitis. TCRdb used MiXCR to reprocess the 5' RACE reads, holding one entry per CDR3 protein. The sample includes approximately 200,000 distinct CDR3 sequences, roughly 12% seen only once; the top ten take 16%. The sequenced sample consisted of blood, either unsorted or a sorted T cell fraction (not recorded which). The receptors stem from a male donor with ankylosing spondylitis or in good health (not recorded which). Each CDR3 is given with its conserved first and last residue. D genes are given only for firm matches. A clone size is listed for some rows: how often the clone was seen (once, few, many), or a class if it is expanded.

NA	NA	TRBV7-9	TRBJ1-2	TGTGCCAGCAGCTTAACTGGGCTTAACTATGGCTACACCTTC	CASSLTGLNYGYTF
NA	few	TRBV12-5	TRBJ2-3	TGTGCTAGTGGTTTAGGGACTTTACTTACGCAGTATTTT	CASGLGTLLTQYF
TRBD2	NA	TRBV5-1	TRBJ2-1	TGCGCCAGCAGCTTAGGGACTAGCGGGACCCAGGTCGATGAGCAGTTCTTC	CASSLGTSGTQVDEQFF
TRBD2	few	TRBV5-1	TRBJ2-1	TGCGCCAGCAGCTCCCCTCGAGCGGGGGCAGGACAAGAGCAGTTCTTC	CASSSPRAGAGQEQFF
NA	NA	TRBV4-1	TRBJ1-1	TGCGCCAGCAGCCAAGATCCACGAGGCATGAACACTGAAGCTTTCTTT	CASSQDPRGMNTEAFF
NA	few	TRBV2	TRBJ2-3	TGTGCCAGTCTCGGCGCAGGGGCTAGCACAGATACGCAGTATTTT	CASLGAGASTDTQYF
TRBD2	few	TRBV7-8	TRBJ2-7	TGTGCCAGCAGCTTGCACCCGGGACTAGCGGGACTCGAGCAGTACTTC	CASSLHPGLAGLEQYF
TRBD1	NA	TRBV6-1	TRBJ2-7	TGTGCCAGCAGCGTGACAGGGACCTACGAGCAGTACTTC	CASSVTGTYEQYF
NA	many	TRBV20-1	TRBJ2-1	TGCAGTGCTAGGAGGCTAAGCGTCAATGAGCAGTTCTTC	CSARRLSVNEQFF
NA	NA	TRBV4-1	TRBJ2-1	TGCGCCAGCAGCCGGACGCTGGGTGAGCAGTTCTTC	CASSRTLGEQFF
TRBD2	NA	TRBV10-1	TRBJ2-5	TGCGCCAGCAGCTTGGTATTTAGCGGGGGATCGGGGGAGACCCAGTACTTC	CASSLVFSGGSGETQYF
NA	few	TRBV7-6	TRBJ2-2	TGTGCCAGCAGCAGACTAGGGTCGCCCACCGGGGAGCTGTTTTTT	CASSRLGSPTGELFF
TRBD1	NA	TRBV4-1	TRBJ2-2	TGCGCCAGCAGCCACCGGACAGGGCAGGCCGGGGAGCTGTTTTTT	CASSHRTGQAGELFF
NA	few	TRBV12-3/TRBV12-4	TRBJ2-7	TGTGCCAGCATGCCGTGGGCCACAGGCCCCTACGAGCAGTACTTC	CASMPWATGPYEQYF
TRBD2	NA	TRBV11-1	TRBJ2-2	TGTGCCAGCAGCTCCCGGACTAGCGGGAGGGCGCGCACCGGGGAGCTGTTTTTT	CASSSRTSGRARTGELFF
NA	NA	TRBV30	TRBJ2-3	TGTGCCTGGGACACAGGGATAACTGGGGATACGCAGTATTTT	CAWDTGITGDTQYF